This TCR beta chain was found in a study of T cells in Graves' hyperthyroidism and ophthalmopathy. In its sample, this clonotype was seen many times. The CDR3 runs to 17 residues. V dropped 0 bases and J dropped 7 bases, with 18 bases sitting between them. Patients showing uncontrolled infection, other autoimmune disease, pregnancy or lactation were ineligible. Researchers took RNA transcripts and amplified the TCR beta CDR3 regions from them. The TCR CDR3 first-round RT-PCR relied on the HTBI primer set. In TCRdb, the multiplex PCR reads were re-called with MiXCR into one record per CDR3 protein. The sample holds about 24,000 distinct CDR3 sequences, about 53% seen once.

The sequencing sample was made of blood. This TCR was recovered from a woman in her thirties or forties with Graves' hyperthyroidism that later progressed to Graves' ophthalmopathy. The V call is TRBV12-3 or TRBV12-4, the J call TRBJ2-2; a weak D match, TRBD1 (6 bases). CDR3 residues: CASSLASGVLRVGELFF. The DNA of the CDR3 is TGTGCCAGCAGTTTAGCGTCAGGGGTCTTGAGGGTCGGGGAGCTGTTTTTT.